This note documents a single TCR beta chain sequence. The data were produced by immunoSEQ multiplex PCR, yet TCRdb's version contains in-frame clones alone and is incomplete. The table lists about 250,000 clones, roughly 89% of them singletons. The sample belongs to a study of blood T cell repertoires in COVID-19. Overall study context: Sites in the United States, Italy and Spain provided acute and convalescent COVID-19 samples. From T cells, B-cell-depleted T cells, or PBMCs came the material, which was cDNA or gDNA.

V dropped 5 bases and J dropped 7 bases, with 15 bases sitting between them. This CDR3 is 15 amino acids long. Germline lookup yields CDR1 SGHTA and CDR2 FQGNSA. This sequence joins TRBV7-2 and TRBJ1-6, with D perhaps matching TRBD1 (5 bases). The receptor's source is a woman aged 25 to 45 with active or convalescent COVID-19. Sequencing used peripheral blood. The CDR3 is CASSHGTGENSPLHF. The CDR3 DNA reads TGTGCCAGCAGCCACGGGACGGGAGAAAATTCACCCCTCCACTTT.